Reported below is one TCR beta chain. Its antigen is undetermined. Each sample contributed about 10^5 TCR templates to the assay. Generated by immunoSEQ multiplex PCR, the TCRdb table keeps only in-frame clones and is missing some. The table lists approximately 68,000 clones, 91% of them singletons, with around 30% in the top ten. These data originate in a study of siplizumab effects on memory and regulatory T cells. Study-wide findings and caveats: Researchers could not give a naive or memory phenotype to roughly 75-95% of proliferating CD4+ or CD8+ clones. The alloresponse seemed to draw substantially on naive T cells, which appeared more diverse than memory cells. Just a small share of alloreactive clones was traced back to unstimulated subsets.

Germline assignment: CDR1 SEHNR and CDR2 FQNEAQ (reference sequence). The CDR3 contains 14 residues. With 1 base removed from V and 2 bases from J, the gap between germline ends came to 8 bases. The chain employs TRBV7-9 and TRBJ1-2, with D unresolved. The origin of this receptor is a human donor in good health. Material for sequencing was CD8+ T cells sorted from blood. The CDR3 here is CASSLGFQNYGYTF. CDR3 coding DNA: TGTGCCAGCAGCTTAGGTTTCCAGAACTATGGCTACACCTTC.